This T cell receptor (beta chain) stems from a study of control samples from healthy donors and cancer patients (TCRdb year 2020). A remark on this clone: Its target antigen remains unknown. No base-level quality is on record; no much larger clone is a single base apart.

There are 15 amino acids in the CDR3, from cysteine to phenylalanine inclusive. Here the CDR3 DNA is all that survives: 45 bases in frame from base 1. V gives up 3 bases and J gives up 1 base, and the segment between their germline ends measures 10 bases. From the germline V gene, CDR1 is MDHEN and CDR2 is SYDVKM. Libraries were constructed by the immunoSEQ multiplex PCR assay. Not all clones reach the TCRdb copy of this immuneACCESS table, which keeps in-frame sequences only. Checked studies attribute under half of the gap to unresolved V genes and leave the rest unexplained. Recorded for this sample are roughly 200,000 clones; roughly 93% of them occurred a single time. The ten most abundant clones make up 1.4% to 1.5% of the sample.

The source material was blood. The sequence joins TRBV28 to TRBJ2-4, with the D gene uncertain. This sequence originates from a man between 18 and 29 years old in good health. The DNA sequence follows: TGTGCCAGCAGTTTGGCGTTCACGGCCAAAAACATTCAGTACTTC. Its product reads: CASSLAFTAKNIQYF.